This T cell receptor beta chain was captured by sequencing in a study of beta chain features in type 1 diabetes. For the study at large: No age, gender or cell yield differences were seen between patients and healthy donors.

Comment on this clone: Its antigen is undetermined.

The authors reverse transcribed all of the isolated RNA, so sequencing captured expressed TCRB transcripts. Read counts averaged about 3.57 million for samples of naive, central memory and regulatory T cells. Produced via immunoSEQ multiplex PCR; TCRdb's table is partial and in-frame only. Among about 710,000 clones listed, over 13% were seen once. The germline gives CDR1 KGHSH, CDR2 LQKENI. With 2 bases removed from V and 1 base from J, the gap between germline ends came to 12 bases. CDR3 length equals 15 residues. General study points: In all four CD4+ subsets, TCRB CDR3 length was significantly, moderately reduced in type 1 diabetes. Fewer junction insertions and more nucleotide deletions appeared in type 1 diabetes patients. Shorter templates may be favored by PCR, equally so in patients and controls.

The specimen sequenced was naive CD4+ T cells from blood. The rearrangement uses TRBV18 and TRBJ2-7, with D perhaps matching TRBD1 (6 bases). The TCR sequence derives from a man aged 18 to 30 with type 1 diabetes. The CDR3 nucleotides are TGTGCCAGCTCACCAGACCTACAGGGATCCTACGAGCAGTACTTC. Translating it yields CASSPDLQGSYEQYF. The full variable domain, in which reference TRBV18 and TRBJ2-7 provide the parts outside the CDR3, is NAGVMQNPRHLVRRRGQEARLRCSPMKGHSHVYWYRQLPEEGLKFMVYLQKENIIDESGMPKERFSAEFPKEGPSILRIQQVVRGDSAAYFCASSPDLQGSYEQYFGPGTRLTVT.